The T cell receptor (beta chain) described here comes from a study of blood T cell repertoires in COVID-19. Some clones are missing from TCRdb's copy, which holds only in-frame ones; the method was immunoSEQ multiplex PCR. This table has about 160,000 clones, over 70% appearing once. The CDR3 extends over 13 amino acids. Trimming stripped 6 bases from V and 7 bases from J, with 13 bases between. CDR1 and CDR2 (germline): LNHDA, SQIVND (reference sequence). Sequencing input: peripheral blood. The source is a man aged 70 or older with acute or convalescent COVID-19. This sequence joins TRBV19 and TRBJ1-5, with TRBD1 as a possible D gene (6 bases). The CDR3 DNA is TGTGCCAGTAGAATACAGGGCGGCCAGCCCCAGCATTTT. This gives the protein CASRIQGGQPQHF.